This T cell receptor beta chain was captured in a study of blood T cell repertoires in COVID-19. This CDR3 spans 15 amino acids. Germline V gene sequence: CDR1 ENHRY, CDR2 SYGVKD. Trimming shortened V by 1 base and J by 0 bases, and 8 bases separated the two germline ends. In the original analysis: Reference gene primer amplification gave estimated nucleated cell counts. Libraries were prepared by immunoSEQ multiplex PCR; TCRdb keeps only in-frame clonotypes and omits some of them. The V and J calls and the clone size are those of that table, but D and trimming were determined from the DNA. The repertoire has more than 300,000 clones, around 89% of them found once; the top ten carry 1.6%.

This clonotype was sampled from a young woman with COVID-19, enrolled during active disease. This sequence joins TRBV10-3 and TRBJ2-3; D gene ambiguous. The sequencing sample was made of peripheral blood. DNA for the CDR3: TGTGCCATCAGTGAGTTTGCTACTAGCACAGATACGCAGTATTTT. It encodes CAISEFATSTDTQYF.